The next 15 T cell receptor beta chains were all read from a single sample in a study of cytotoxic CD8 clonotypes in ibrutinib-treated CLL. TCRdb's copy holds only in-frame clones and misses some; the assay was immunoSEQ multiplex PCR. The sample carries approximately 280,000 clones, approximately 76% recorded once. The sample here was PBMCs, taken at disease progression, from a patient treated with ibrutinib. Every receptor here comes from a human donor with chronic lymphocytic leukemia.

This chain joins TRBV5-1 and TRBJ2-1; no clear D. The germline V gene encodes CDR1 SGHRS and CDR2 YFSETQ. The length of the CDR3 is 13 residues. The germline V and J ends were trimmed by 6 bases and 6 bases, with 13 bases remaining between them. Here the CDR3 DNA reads TGCGCCAGCACCAACACTGGGTTCAATGAGCAGTTCTTC. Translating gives CASTNTGFNEQFF.

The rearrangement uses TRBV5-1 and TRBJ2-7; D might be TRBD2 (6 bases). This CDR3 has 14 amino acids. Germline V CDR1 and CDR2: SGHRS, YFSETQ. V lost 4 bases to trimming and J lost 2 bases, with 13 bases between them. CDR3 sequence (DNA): TGCGCCAGCAGCAGGGGCAGCGGGCCCTACGAGCAGTACTTC. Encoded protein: CASSRGSGPYEQYF. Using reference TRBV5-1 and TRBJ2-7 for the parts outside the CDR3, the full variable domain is KAGVTQTPRYLIKTRGQQVTLSCSPISGHRSVSWYQQTPGQGLQFLFEYFSETQRNKGNFPGRFSGRQFSNSRSEMNVSTLELGDSALYLCASSRGSGPYEQYFGPGTRLTVT.

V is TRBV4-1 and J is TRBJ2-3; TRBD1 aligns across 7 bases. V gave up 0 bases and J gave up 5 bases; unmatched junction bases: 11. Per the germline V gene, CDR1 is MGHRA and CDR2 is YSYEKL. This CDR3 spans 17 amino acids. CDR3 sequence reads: CASSQEWLHPGGDTQYF. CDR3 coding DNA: TGCGCCAGCAGCCAAGAATGGCTCCACCCAGGGGGAGATACGCAGTATTTT.

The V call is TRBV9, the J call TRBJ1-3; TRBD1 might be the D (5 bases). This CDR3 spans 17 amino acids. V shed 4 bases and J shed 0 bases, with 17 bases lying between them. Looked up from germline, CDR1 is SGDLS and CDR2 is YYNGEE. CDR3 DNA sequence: TGTGCCAGCAGCCCGCGGGGGAGGAGCCTCTCTGGAAACACCATATATTTT. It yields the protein CASSPRGRSLSGNTIYF.

The CDR3 sequence: CATSNLRGRETQYF. CDR3 in DNA: TGTGCCACCAGCAACTTACGGGGCCGAGAGACCCAGTACTTC. The chain is built from TRBV15 and TRBJ2-5; D possibly matches TRBD1 or TRBD2 (5 bases each). The CDR3 runs 14 residues. With 4 bases removed from V and 4 bases from J, the gap between germline ends came to 13 bases. Germline V CDR1 and CDR2: LNHNV, YYDKDF (reference sequence).

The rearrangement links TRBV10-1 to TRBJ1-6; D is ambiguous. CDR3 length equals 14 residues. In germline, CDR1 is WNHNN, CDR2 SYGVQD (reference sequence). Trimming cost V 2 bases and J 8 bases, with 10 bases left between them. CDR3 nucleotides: TGCGCCAGCAGTGAGACCGAAGGCGATTCACCCCTCCACTTT. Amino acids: CASSETEGDSPLHF.

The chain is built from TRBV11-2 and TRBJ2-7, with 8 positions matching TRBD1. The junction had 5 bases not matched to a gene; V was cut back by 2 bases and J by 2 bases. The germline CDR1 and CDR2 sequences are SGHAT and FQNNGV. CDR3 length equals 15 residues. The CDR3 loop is CASSLLRDRPYEQYF. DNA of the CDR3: TGTGCCAGCAGCTTACTCCGGGACAGGCCCTACGAGCAGTACTTC.

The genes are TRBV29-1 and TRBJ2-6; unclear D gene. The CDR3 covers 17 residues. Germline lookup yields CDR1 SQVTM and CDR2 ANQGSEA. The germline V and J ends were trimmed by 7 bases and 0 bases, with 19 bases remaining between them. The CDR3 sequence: CSALTPNPTSGANVLTF. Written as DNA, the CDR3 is TGCAGCGCACTGACCCCGAACCCTACCTCTGGGGCCAACGTCCTGACTTTC.

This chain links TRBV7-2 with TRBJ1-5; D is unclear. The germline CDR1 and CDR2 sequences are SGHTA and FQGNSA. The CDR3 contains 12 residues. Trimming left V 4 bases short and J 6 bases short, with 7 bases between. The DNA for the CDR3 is TGTGCCAGCAGCTCCCCGGGTCAGCCCCAGCATTTT. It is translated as CASSSPGQPQHF.

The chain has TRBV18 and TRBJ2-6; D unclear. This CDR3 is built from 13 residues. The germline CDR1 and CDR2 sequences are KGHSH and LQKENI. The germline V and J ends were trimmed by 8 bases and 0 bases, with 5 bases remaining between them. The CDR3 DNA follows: TGTGCCAGCCTTATCTCTGGGGCCAACGTCCTGACTTTC. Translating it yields CASLISGANVLTF.

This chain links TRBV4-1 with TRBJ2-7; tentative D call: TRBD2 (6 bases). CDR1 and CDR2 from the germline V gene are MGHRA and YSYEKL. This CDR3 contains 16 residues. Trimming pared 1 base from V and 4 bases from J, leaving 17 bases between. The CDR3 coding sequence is TGCGCCAGCAGCCAAGTTTTGGGGCCCAGCGGGTACGAGCAGTACTTC. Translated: CASSQVLGPSGYEQYF.

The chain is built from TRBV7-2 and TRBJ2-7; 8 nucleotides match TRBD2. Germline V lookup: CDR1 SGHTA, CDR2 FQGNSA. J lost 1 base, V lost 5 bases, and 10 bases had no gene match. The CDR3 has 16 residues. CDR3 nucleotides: TGTGCCAGCAGCCTCCGGGGAGCGGGGGCTTCCTACGAGCAGTACTTC. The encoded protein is CASSLRGAGASYEQYF.

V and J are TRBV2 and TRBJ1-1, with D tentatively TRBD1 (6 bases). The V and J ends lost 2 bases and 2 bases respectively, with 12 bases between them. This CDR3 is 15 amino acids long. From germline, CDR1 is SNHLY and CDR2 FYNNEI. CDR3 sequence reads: CASSETQGINTEAFF. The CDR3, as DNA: TGTGCCAGCAGTGAAACCCAGGGGATAAACACTGAAGCTTTCTTT.

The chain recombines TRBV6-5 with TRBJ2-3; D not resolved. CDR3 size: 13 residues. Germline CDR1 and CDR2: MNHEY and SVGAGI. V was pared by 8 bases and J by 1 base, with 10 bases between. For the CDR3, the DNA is TGTGCCAGCGGACCCGTACGCACAGATACGCAGTATTTT. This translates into CASGPVRTDTQYF.

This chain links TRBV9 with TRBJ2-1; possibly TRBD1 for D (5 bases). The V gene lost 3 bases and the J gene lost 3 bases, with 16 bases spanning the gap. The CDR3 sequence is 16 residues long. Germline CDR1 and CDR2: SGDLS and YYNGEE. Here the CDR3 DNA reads TGTGCCAGCAGCGCCTCCCAGGGTGCTATCTACAATGAGCAGTTCTTC. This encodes CASSASQGAIYNEQFF.